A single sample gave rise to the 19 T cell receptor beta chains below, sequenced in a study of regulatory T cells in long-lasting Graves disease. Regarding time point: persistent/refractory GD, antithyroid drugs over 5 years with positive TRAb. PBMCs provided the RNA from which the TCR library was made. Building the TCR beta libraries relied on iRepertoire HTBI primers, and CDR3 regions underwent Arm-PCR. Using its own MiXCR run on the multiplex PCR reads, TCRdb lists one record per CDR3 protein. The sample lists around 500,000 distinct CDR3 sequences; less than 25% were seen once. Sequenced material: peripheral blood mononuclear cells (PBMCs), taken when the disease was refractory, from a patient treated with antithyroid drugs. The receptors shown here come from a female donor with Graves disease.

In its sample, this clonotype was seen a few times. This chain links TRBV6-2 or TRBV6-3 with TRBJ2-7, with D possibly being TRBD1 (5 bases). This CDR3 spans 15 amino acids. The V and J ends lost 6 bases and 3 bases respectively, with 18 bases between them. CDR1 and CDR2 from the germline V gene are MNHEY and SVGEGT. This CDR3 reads CASSDTGLPDYEQYF. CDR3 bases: TGTGCCAGCAGCGATACAGGCCTGCCGGACTACGAGCAGTACTTC.

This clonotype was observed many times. The CDR3 here is CASALSGTRGTYGYTF. The CDR3 bases are TGTGCTAGTGCCTTATCCGGGACACGGGGAACCTATGGCTACACCTTC. The chain joins TRBV12-5 to TRBJ1-2; a weak D match, TRBD1 (6 bases). Germline-derived CDR1 and CDR2 are LGHNT and FRNRAP. Between the trimmed V and J ends, which lost 7 bases and 4 bases, there was a span of 22 bases. CDR3 length equals 16 residues.

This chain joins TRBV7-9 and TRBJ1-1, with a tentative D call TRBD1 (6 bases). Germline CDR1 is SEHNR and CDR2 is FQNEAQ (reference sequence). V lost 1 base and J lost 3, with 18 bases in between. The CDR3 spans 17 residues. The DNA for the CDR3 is TGTGCCAGCAGCTTAGAAGGAAGGGGGTGGGTCGACACTGAAGCTTTCTTT. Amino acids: CASSLEGRGWVDTEAFF.

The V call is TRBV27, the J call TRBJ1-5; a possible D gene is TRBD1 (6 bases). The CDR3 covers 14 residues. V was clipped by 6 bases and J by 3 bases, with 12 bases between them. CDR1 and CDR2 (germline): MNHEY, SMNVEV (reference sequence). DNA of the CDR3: TGTGCCAGCAGGGGAGGGACATTCAATCAGCCCCAGCATTTT. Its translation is CASRGGTFNQPQHF.

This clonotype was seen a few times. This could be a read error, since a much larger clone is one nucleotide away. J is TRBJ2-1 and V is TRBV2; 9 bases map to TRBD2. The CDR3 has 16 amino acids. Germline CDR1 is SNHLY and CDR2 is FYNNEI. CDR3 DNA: TGTGCCAGCAGTGAAGAGGGACTAGCCTTCTTCAATGAGCAGTGCTTC. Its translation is CASSEEGLAFFNEQCF.

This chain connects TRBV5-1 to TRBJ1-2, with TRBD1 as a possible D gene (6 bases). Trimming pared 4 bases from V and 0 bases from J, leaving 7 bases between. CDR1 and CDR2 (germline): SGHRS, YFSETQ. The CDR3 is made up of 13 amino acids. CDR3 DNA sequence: TGCGCCAGCAGCGGACAGTCTAACTATGGCTACACCTTC. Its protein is CASSGQSNYGYTF.

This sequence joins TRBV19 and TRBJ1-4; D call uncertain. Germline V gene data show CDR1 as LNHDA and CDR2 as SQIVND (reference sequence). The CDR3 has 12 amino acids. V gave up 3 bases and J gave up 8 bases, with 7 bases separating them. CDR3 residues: CASSIAGEKLFF. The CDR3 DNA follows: TGTGCCAGTAGTATTGCCGGCGAAAAACTGTTTTTT.

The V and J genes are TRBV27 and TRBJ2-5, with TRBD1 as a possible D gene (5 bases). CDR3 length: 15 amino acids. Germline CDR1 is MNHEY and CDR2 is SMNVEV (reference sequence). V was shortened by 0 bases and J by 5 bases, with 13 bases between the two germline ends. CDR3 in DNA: TGTGCCAGCAGTTTATCGATCACAGGACGGGAGACCCAGTACTTC. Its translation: CASSLSITGRETQYF.

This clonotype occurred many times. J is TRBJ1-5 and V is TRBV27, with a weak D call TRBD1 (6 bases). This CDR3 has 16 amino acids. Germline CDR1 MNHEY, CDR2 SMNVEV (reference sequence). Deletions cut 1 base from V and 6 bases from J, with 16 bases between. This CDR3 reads CASSLWAGAKGQPQHF. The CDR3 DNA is TGTGCCAGCAGTTTATGGGCGGGGGCGAAAGGTCAGCCCCAGCATTTT.

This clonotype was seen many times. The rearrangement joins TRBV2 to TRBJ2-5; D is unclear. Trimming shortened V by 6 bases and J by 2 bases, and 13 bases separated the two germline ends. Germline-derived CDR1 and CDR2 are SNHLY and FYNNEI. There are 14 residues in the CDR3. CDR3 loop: CASRGMSRQETQYF. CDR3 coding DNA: TGTGCCAGCAGGGGTATGAGCAGGCAAGAGACCCAGTACTTC.

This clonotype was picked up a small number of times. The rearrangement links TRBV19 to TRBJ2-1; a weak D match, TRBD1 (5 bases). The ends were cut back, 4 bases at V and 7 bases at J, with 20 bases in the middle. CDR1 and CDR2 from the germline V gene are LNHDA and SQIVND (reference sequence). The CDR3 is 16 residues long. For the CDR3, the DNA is TGTGCCAGTAGTAAGTGGCAGGGTCTGGGCATGAATGAGCAGTTCTTC. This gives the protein CASSKWQGLGMNEQFF.

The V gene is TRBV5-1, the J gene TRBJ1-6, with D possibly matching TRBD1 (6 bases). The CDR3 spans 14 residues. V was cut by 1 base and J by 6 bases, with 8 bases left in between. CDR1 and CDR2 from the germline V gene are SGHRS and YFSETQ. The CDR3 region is CASSLSRGNSPLHF. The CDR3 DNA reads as TGCGCCAGCAGCTTGAGCAGGGGTAATTCACCCCTCCACTTT.

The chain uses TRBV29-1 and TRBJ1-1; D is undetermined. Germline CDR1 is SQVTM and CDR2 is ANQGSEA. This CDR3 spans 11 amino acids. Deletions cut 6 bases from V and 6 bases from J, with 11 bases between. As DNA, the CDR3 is TGCAGCGTCCAAACAGCGGCTGAAGCTTTCTTT. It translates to CSVQTAAEAFF.

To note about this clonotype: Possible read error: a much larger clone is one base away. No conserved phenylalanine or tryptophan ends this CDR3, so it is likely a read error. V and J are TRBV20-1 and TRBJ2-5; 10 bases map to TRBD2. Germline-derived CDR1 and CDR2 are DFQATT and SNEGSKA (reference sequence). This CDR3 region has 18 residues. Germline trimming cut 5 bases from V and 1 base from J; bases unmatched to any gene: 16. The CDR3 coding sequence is TGCAGTGCTCCGAGCGGACTAGCGGCCCTAGGGTTCCAAGAGACCCAGTACTTA. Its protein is CSAPSGLAALGFQETQYL.

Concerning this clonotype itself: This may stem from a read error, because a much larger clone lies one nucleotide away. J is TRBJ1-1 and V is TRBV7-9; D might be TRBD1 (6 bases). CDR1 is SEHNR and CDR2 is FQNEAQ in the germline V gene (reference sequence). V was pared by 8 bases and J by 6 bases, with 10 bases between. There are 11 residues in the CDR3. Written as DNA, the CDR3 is TGTGCCAGCGGCAGGGGCGCTGAAGCTTTCTTT. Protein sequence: CASGRGAEAFF.

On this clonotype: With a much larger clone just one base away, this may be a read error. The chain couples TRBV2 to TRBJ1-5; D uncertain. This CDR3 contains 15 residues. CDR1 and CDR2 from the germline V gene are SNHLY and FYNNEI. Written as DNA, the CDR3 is TGTGTCAGCAGTGATGAGCAGACCCGGAGGCAGCCCCAGCATTTT. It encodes CVSSDEQTRRQPQHF.

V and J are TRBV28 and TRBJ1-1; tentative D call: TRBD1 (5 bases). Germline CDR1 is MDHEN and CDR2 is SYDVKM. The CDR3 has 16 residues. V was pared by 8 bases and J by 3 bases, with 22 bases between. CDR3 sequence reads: CASSPRDFWDYTEAFF. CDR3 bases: TGTGCCAGCTCCCCGAGGGATTTTTGGGACTACACTGAAGCTTTCTTT. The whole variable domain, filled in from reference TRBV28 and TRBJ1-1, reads DVKVTQSSRYLVKRTGEKVFLECVQDMDHENMFWYRQDPGLGLRLIYFSYDVKMKEKGDIPEGYSVSREKKERFSLILESASTNQTSMYLCASSPRDFWDYTEAFFGQGTRLTVV.

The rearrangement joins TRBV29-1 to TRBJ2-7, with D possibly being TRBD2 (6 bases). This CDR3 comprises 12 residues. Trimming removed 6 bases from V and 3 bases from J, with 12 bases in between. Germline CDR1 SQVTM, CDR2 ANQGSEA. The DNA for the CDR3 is TGCAGCGTGGGAGGAGGACGCTACGAGCAGTACTTC. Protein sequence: CSVGGGRYEQYF.

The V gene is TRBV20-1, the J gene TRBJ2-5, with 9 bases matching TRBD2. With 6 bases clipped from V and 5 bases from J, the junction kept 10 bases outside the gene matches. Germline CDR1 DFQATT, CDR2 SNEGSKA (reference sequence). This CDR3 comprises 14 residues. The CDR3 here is CSAERREGGETQYF. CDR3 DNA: TGCAGTGCCGAGCGGCGGGAGGGTGGGGAGACCCAGTACTTC.